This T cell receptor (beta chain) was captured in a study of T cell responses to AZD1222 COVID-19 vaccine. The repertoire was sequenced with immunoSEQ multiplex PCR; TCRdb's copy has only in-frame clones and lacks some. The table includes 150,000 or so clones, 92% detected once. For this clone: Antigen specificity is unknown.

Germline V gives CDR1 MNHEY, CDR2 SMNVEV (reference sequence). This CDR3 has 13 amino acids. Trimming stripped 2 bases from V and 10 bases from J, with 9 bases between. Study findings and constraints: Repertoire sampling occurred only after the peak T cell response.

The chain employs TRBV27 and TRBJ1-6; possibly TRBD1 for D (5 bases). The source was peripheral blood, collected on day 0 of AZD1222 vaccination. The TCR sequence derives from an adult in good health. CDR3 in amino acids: CASSLGGRSPLHF. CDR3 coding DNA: TGTGCCAGCAGTTTAGGGGGTAGATCACCCCTCCACTTT.